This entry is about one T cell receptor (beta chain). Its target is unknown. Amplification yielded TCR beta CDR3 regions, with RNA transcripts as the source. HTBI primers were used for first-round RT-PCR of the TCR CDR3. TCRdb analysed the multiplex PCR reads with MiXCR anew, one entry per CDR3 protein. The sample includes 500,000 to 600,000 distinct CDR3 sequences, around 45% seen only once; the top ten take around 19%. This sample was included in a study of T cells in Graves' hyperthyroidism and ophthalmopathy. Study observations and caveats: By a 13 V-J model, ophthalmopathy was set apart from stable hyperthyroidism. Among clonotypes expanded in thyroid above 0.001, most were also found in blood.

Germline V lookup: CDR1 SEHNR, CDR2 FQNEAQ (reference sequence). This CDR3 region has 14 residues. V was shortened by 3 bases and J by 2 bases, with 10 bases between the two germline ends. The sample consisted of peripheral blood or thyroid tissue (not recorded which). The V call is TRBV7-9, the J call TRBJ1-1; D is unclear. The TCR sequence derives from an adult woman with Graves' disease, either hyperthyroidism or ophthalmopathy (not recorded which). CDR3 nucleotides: TGTGCCAGCAGCTTCTACGCCGATAACACTGAAGCTTTCTTT. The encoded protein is CASSFYADNTEAFF. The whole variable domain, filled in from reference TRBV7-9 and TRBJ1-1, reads DTGVSQNPRHKITKRGQNVTFRCDPISEHNRLYWYRQTLGQGPEFLTYFQNEAQLEKSRLLSDRFSAERPKGSFSTLEIQRTEQGDSAMYLCASSFYADNTEAFFGQGTRLTVV.